This TCR beta chain was observed in a study of CD8 T cells in ankylosing spondylitis. The study, taken as a whole, reports: A motif in TCR beta, a set of 8 or 9 highly homologous variants, appeared characteristic of ankylosing spondylitis blood. As reported, disease-linked clones showed significant enrichment in matched ankylosing spondylitis synovial fluid.

Looked up from germline, CDR1 is DFQATT and CDR2 is SNEGSKA (reference sequence). The CDR3 length is 17 residues. As to this clonotype: Its target is not known. This may stem from a read error, because a much larger clone lies one nucleotide away.

Making the TCR beta libraries involved quantitative 5'-RACE with molecular barcodes. TCRdb processed the 5' RACE reads anew with MiXCR; each CDR3 protein has one entry. The table lists 300,000 to 350,000 distinct CDR3 sequences, more than 9% of them singletons. The chain combines TRBV20-1 with TRBJ2-2, with 12 bases aligning to TRBD2. The sequenced sample was blood, either unsorted or a sorted T cell fraction (not recorded which). The sequence was obtained from a female donor with ankylosing spondylitis or in good health (not recorded which). The CDR3 nucleotides read TGCTGTGCTAGTGCCCCGGGACTAGCGGGGAACACCGGGGAGCTGTTTTTT. Amino acids: CCASAPGLAGNTGELFF.